The next 13 T cell receptor beta chains were all read from a single sample in a study of Graves' ophthalmopathy and Graves' hyperthyroidism. RNA served as the template for amplifying TCR beta CDR3 regions. A first-round RT-PCR used HTBI primers, followed by a second-round multiplex PCR. TCRdb reprocessed the multiplex PCR reads with MiXCR, giving one entry per CDR3 protein. The table includes hundreds of thousands of distinct CDR3 sequences, 20% to 25% detected once. Sequencing was performed on peripheral blood. The receptors come from a woman in her forties or fifties with Graves' ophthalmopathy.

This clonotype was observed at least ten times. V and J are TRBV28 and TRBJ2-7; maybe TRBD2 (5 bases). From germline, CDR1 is MDHEN and CDR2 SYDVKM. The CDR3 totals 15 residues. V shed 6 bases and J shed 0 bases, with 15 bases lying between them. CDR3: CASRNEGTLSYEQYF. For the CDR3, the DNA is TGTGCCAGCAGAAATGAGGGTACCCTCTCCTACGAGCAGTACTTC. The complete variable domain, with remaining parts taken from reference TRBV28 and TRBJ2-7, reads DVKVTQSSRYLVKRTGEKVFLECVQDMDHENMFWYRQDPGLGLRLIYFSYDVKMKEKGDIPEGYSVSREKKERFSLILESASTNQTSMYLCASRNEGTLSYEQYFGPGTRLTVT.

The chain couples TRBV7-2 to TRBJ1-2, with D perhaps matching TRBD1 (6 bases). The CDR3 contains 16 residues. V lost 4 bases, J lost 7 bases, and 22 bases lay in between. Germline V CDR1 and CDR2: SGHTA, FQGNSA. Here the CDR3 reads CASSSAPAGGRIGYTF. The CDR3, as DNA: TGTGCCAGCAGCTCCGCGCCCGCGGGGGGCCGGATTGGCTACACCTTC.

This clonotype was detected many times. As DNA, the CDR3 is TGTGCTAGTGGTTTGGCTTTCGGGACAGGGTACGCGAACACTGAAGCTTTCTTT. It yields the protein CASGLAFGTGYANTEAFF. The rearrangement uses TRBV12-5 and TRBJ1-1; 9 bases are a match to TRBD1. V was pared by 1 base and J by 1 base, with 10 bases of the junction left unmatched. CDR3 length: 18 residues. Germline-derived CDR1 and CDR2 are LGHNT and FRNRAP.

This clonotype was seen many times. In DNA form, the CDR3 reads TGTGCCAGCAGGCCTTCCGGACAGGGGGCTTACGAGCAGTACTTC. It translates to CASRPSGQGAYEQYF. The chain couples TRBV27 to TRBJ2-7; TRBD1 matches at 11 bases. V was pared by 6 bases and J by 4 bases, with 8 bases of the junction left unmatched. Germline V lookup: CDR1 MNHEY, CDR2 SMNVEV (reference sequence). The CDR3 consists of 15 residues.

This clonotype was detected many times. The gene calls are TRBV4-2 and TRBJ2-5, with no clear D. V lost 0 bases and J lost 2, with 7 bases in between. This CDR3 is 14 amino acids long. Germline V gene lookup returns CDR1 LGHNA and CDR2 YNFKEQ. The CDR3 region has the DNA TGTGCCAGCAGCCAAGATCTCTTACAAGAGACCCAGTACTTC. This codes for CASSQDLLQETQYF.

This clonotype was picked up a small number of times. The J gene is TRBJ1-1, the V gene TRBV4-1; 7 bases are a match to TRBD1. V lost 6 bases and J lost 0; bases outside the gene matches: 10. CDR3 length: 16 amino acids. CDR1 MGHRA and CDR2 YSYEKL come from the germline V gene. In DNA form, the CDR3 reads TGCGCCAGCAGGTACCAGGGGGAGGGTTTGAACACTGAAGCTTTCTTT. Residues: CASRYQGEGLNTEAFF.

This clonotype was seen at least ten times. The junction departs from germline at one end; a sequencing error may be responsible. The V call is TRBV11-1, the J call TRBJ1-1; possible D gene TRBD1, 5 bases. Per the germline V gene, CDR1 is SGHAT and CDR2 is FQDESV (reference sequence). This CDR3 has 13 amino acids. CDR3 amino acids: CASSPRGTRFLTF. The CDR3 DNA reads TGTGCCAGCAGCCCGCGGGGGACTCGTTTCTTAACCTTT.

This clonotype was seen ten or more times. The chain joins TRBV5-1 to TRBJ2-7; D uncertain. This CDR3 contains 13 residues. Germline V gene data show CDR1 as SGHRS and CDR2 as YFSETQ. Trimming took off 4 bases at V and 6 bases at J, with 14 bases between the two ends. Written as DNA, the CDR3 is TGCGCCAGCAGCAGAGACCGGATGGGCGAGCAGTACTTC. Translating gives CASSRDRMGEQYF.

This chain joins TRBV24-1 and TRBJ1-2; D remains ambiguous. The CDR3 length is 12 residues. V was clipped by 9 bases and J by 2 bases, with 9 bases between them. CDR1 KGHDR and CDR2 SFDVKD come from the germline V gene. CDR3: CATGDNNYGYTF. In DNA, the CDR3 is TGTGCCACCGGAGACAACAACTATGGCTACACCTTC.

The chain carries TRBV2 and TRBJ1-5; TRBD1 matches 7 bases. From germline, CDR1 is SNHLY and CDR2 FYNNEI. V shed 7 bases and J 4 bases; nucleotides not matched to a gene: 4. The CDR3 covers 13 residues. The CDR3 region has the DNA TGTGCCAGCAACAGGGGTAAGAATCAGCCCCAGCATTTT. Translation: CASNRGKNQPQHF. The full variable domain, in which reference TRBV2 and TRBJ1-5 provide the parts outside the CDR3, is EPEVTQTPSHQVTQMGQEVILRCVPISNHLYFYWYRQILGQKVEFLVSFYNNEISEKSEIFDDQFSVERPDGSNFTLKIRSTKLEDSAMYFCASNRGKNQPQHFGDGTRLSIL.

The chain joins TRBV5-1 to TRBJ2-7; D could derive from TRBD1 or TRBD2 (6 bases each). V was trimmed by 4 bases and J by 6 bases, leaving 17 bases between them. The CDR3 covers 14 residues. Germline loops: CDR1 SGHRS, CDR2 YFSETQ. The CDR3 DNA reads TGCGCCAGCAGCCGGGGGACACGGCTTGGCGAGCAGTACTTC. Translating gives CASSRGTRLGEQYF.

This clonotype was counted ten times or more. The V and J genes are TRBV28 and TRBJ1-2, with a weak D call TRBD1 (5 bases). The CDR3 runs to 16 residues. CDR1 and CDR2 from the germline V gene are MDHEN and SYDVKM. V shed 7 bases and J shed 9 bases, with 27 bases lying between them. CDR3 sequence reads: CASIPKPGRSLWSYTF. The DNA of the CDR3 is TGTGCCAGCATTCCAAAACCGGGACGGTCCCTCTGGAGCTACACCTTC.

This clonotype showed up many times. The chain employs TRBV29-1 and TRBJ1-2; TRBD1 might be the D (6 bases). V lost 8 bases and J lost 4, with 17 bases in between. The CDR3 runs 13 residues. The germline CDR1 and CDR2 sequences are SQVTM and ANQGSEA. CDR3 in DNA: TGCAGCTCAGCCGGGGGGCTAGGCTATGGCTACACCTTC. It is translated as CSSAGGLGYGYTF. Complete variable domain (other parts from reference TRBV29-1 and TRBJ1-2): SAVISQKPSRDICQRGTSLTIQCQVDSQVTMMFWYRQQPGQSLTLIATANQGSEATYESGFVIDKFPISRPNLTFSTLTVSNMSPEDSSIYLCSSAGGLGYGYTFGSGTRLTVV.